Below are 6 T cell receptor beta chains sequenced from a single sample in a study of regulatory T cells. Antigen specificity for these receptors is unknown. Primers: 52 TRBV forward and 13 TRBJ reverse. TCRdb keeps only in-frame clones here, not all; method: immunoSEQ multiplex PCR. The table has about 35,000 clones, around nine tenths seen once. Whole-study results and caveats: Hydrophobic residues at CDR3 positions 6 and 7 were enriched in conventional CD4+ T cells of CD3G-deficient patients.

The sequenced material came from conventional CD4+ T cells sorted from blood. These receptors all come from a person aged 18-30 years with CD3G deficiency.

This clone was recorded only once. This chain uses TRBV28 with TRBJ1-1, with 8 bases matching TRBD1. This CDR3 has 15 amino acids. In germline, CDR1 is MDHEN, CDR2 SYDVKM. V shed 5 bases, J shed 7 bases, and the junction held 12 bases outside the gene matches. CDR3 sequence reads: CASSKGQGSSDEAFF. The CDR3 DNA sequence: TGTGCCAGCAGTAAAGGACAGGGAAGTTCGGATGAAGCTTTCTTT.

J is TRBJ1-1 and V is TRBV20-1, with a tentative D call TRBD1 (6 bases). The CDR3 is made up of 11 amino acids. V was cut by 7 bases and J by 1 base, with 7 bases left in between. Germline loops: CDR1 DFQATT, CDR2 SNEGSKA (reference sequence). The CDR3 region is CSVRGNTEAFF. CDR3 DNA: TGCAGTGTCAGGGGGAACACTGAAGCTTTCTTT.

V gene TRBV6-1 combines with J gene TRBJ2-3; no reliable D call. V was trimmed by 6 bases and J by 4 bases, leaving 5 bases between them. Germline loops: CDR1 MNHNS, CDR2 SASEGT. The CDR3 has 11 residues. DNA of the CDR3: TGTGCCAGCAGCTTAGCAGATACGCAGTATTTT. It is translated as CASSLADTQYF.

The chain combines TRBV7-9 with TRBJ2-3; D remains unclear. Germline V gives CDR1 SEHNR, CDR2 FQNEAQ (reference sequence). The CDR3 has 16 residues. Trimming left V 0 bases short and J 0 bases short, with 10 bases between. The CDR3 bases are TGTGCCAGCAGCTTAGCCAGACCCACTAGCACAGATACGCAGTATTTT. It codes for CASSLARPTSTDTQYF.

The CDR3 sequence is CASSEKRLAGGPRGYEQYF. For the CDR3, the DNA is TGTGCCAGCAGTGAAAAGAGGCTAGCGGGGGGACCACGGGGTTACGAGCAGTACTTC. The chain uses TRBV6-1 and TRBJ2-7, with TRBD2 matching 11 bases. V lost 2 bases and J lost 4; bases outside the gene matches: 16. The CDR3 has 19 residues. Germline values: CDR1 MNHNS, CDR2 SASEGT.

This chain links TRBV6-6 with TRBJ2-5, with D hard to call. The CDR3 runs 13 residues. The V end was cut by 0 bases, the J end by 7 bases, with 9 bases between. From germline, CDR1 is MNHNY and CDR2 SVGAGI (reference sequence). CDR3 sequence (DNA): TGTGCCAGCAGTTACTCGAGCCCCGGGACCCAGTACTTC. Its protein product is CASSYSSPGTQYF.